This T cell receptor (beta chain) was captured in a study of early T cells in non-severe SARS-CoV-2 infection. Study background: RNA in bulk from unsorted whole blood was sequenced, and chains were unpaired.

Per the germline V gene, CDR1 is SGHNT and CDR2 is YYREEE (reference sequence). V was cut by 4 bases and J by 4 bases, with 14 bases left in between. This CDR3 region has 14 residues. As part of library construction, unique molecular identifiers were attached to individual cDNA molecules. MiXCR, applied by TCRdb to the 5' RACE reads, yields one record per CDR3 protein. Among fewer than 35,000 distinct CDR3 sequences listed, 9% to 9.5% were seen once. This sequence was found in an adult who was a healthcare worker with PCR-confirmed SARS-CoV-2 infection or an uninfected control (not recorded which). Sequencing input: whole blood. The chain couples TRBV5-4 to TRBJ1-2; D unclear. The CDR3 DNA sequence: TGTGCCAGCAGCCCCCTGGTAGGAACCTATGGCTACACCTTC. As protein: CASSPLVGTYGYTF.